Detailed here is one T cell receptor beta chain. Its specificity is not known. This record belongs to a study of cytomegalovirus exposure and HLA in healthy donors. J was trimmed by 4 bases and V by 6 bases; bases with no gene match: 7. CDR3 length equals 16 residues. The V gene's germline CDR1 is WSHSY and CDR2 SAAADI. Measured with immunoSEQ multiplex PCR; TCRdb has only the in-frame clones, and not every one. The sample lists about 88,000 clones; 96% were seen once. Study results and limitations: Overall, approximately 150 TCR beta chains were annotated as cytomegalovirus-associated. Most TCRs appeared rarely, but some public TCRs recurred in many donors.

The rearrangement joins TRBV10-2 to TRBJ2-2; the match to TRBD2 covers 11 bases. The sample consisted of PBMCs. This clonotype was sampled from a man between 18 and 35 years old in good health and CMV-seronegative. The CDR3 region has the DNA TGCGCCAGCAGACAACTAGCGGGAGAGACCACCGGGGAGCTGTTTTTT. This sequence encodes CASRQLAGETTGELFF.